The clone carrying this TCR beta chain turned up a few times. Germline V gene lookup returns CDR1 SNHLY and CDR2 FYNNEI. The length of the CDR3 is 13 residues. Trimming took off 8 bases at V and 7 bases at J, with 17 bases between the two ends. This specimen comes from a study of blood T cell repertoires in COVID-19. Using immunoSEQ multiplex PCR, the repertoire was profiled, and TCRdb retains in-frame clones only, with some absent. The profile shows 120,000 or so clones, around four fifths of them singletons. The specimen sequenced was peripheral blood. The clonotype originates from an elderly man with active or convalescent COVID-19. The chain recombines TRBV2 with TRBJ1-2; D call uncertain. CDR3: CASRPGVEGGYTF. The DNA of the CDR3 is TGTGCCAGCCGCCCCGGGGTGGAAGGTGGCTACACCTTC. Looking up the rest from reference TRBV2 and TRBJ1-2 gives the full variable domain: EPEVTQTPSHQVTQMGQEVILRCVPISNHLYFYWYRQILGQKVEFLVSFYNNEISEKSEIFDDQFSVERPDGSNFTLKIRSTKLEDSAMYFCASRPGVEGGYTFGSGTRLTVV.